This T cell receptor (beta chain) was captured by sequencing in a study of blood T cell repertoires in COVID-19. The table came from immunoSEQ multiplex PCR; TCRdb's copy has only in-frame clones and leaves some out. The sample holds some 150,000 clones, 85% to 90% seen once. V lost 4 bases and J lost 0; bases outside the gene matches: 4. The CDR3 runs 16 residues. Germline V lookup: CDR1 SGHDN, CDR2 FVKESK. Sequencing was carried out using peripheral blood. The chain employs TRBV14 and TRBJ2-3, with 10 positions matching TRBD2. The receptor's source is a woman aged 55-69 years with active COVID-19. DNA for the CDR3: TGTGCCAGCAGCCCCCTACTAGCGGGAAGCACAGATACGCAGTATTTT. Amino acids: CASSPLLAGSTDTQYF.